The clone carrying this T cell receptor (beta chain) was observed many times. The target antigen is unknown. These data come from a study of identical twins. Overall study results and limits: A lower insertion count was a feature of abundant cord blood beta clonotypes, with no such feature in memory repertoires.

MiXCR, applied by TCRdb to the 5' RACE reads, yields one record per CDR3 protein. The sample has 700,000 or so distinct CDR3 sequences, roughly 8% seen once. With V trimmed by 5 bases and J by 0 bases, 7 bases remained unmatched. There are 16 residues in the CDR3. In addition, the sample was reused for a study of yellow fever vaccine responses in identical twins.

The specimen sequenced was PBMCs. V usage is TRBV12-3 or TRBV12-4 and J usage is TRBJ1-1; TRBD1 aligns across 9 bases. The sequence was collected from a woman under 30 in good health. DNA of the CDR3: TGTGCCAGCAGTCCCGGGACAGGGTATGTGAACACTGAAGCTTTCTTT. Protein sequence: CASSPGTGYVNTEAFF.